Below are 25 T cell receptor beta chains sequenced from a single sample in a study of T cells in Graves' hyperthyroidism and ophthalmopathy (dated by TCRdb to between 2017 and 2020). Library prep was done by multiplex PCR. For sequencing, an Illumina HiSeq 2000 was employed. Amplification of TCR beta CDR3 regions was carried out from RNA transcripts. The TCR CDR3 was subjected to a first round of RT-PCR using the HTBI primer set and the Qiagen OneStep RT-PCR kit. TCRdb handled the public reads itself, with Q25 trimming in fastp and clone calling in MiXCR, and kept productive beta chains. All rows with the same CDR3 protein become a single entry with the most common DNA and genes. The sample table records more than 550,000 distinct CDR3 sequences; about 45% of these occur just once. In total, the top ten clones hold under 8.5% of the sample. Material: peripheral blood or thyroid tissue (not recorded which). These receptors all come from an adult man with Graves' disease, either hyperthyroidism or ophthalmopathy (not recorded which).

With regard to this clonotype: A much bigger clone sits one base away, suggesting this may be a read error. The chain joins TRBV2 to TRBJ1-6; D gene uncertain. Deletions cut 10 bases from V and 7 bases from J, with 14 bases between. CDR3 size: 13 residues. CDR1 is SNHLY, CDR2 FYNNEI, per germline. The CDR3 spells CAKEGRENSPLHF. CDR3 nucleotides: TGTGCCAAAGAGGGAAGGGAGAATTCACCCCTCCACTTT.

This clonotype was found once. The chain uses TRBV29-1 and TRBJ1-6; D gene ambiguous. Germline CDR1 SQVTM, CDR2 ANQGSEA. The CDR3 length is 9 residues. V lost 7 bases to trimming and J lost 8 bases, with 3 bases between them. This chain's CDR3 is CSDHSPLHF. In nucleotides, the CDR3 is TGCAGCGATCATTCACCCCTCCACTTT.

Details on this clonotype: Sequence at one end of the junction differs from germline and may be a read error. CDR3 loop: CASSLRGRQEIQYF. CDR3 DNA: TGTGCCAGCAGTTTAAGGGGACGCCAAGAGATCCAGTACTTC. J is TRBJ2-5 and V is TRBV19; D possibly uses TRBD1 or TRBD2 (5 bases each). CDR1 and CDR2 (germline): LNHDA, SQIVND (reference sequence). The CDR3 sequence is 14 residues long.

Note on this clonotype: This clone may be a read error of a much larger clone one base away. It is likely a read error, because the conserved phenylalanine at the end of the CDR3 is missing. This chain links TRBV13 with TRBJ1-1, with a possible D match to TRBD1 (5 bases). This CDR3 spans 14 amino acids. CDR1 and CDR2 from the germline V gene are PRHDT and FYEKMQ (reference sequence). Trimming pared 5 bases from V and 1 base from J, leaving 11 bases between. The CDR3 loop is CASSDGTGNTEAFL. The CDR3 region has the DNA TGTGCCAGCAGCGACGGGACGGGGAACACTGAAGCTTTCCTT.

This clonotype has only a few counts. This chain uses TRBV12-3 or TRBV12-4 with TRBJ1-6, with D possibly being TRBD1 (6 bases). CDR3 length: 15 amino acids. Trimming took off 3 bases at V and 7 bases at J, with 13 bases between the two ends. The DNA for the CDR3 is TGTGCCAGCAGTTTTCGCAGGGGCGTCAATTCACCCCTCCACTTT. It yields the protein CASSFRRGVNSPLHF.

The chain joins TRBV20-1 to TRBJ2-6; D unclear. V was pared by 5 bases and J by 13 bases, with 9 bases between. The germline gives CDR1 DFQATT, CDR2 SNEGSKA (reference sequence). The CDR3 loop spans 10 amino acids. CDR3 region: CSAQPRVLTF. The CDR3 coding sequence is TGCAGTGCTCAGCCTAGAGTCCTGACTTTC.

This clonotype has a count of ten or more. The genes are TRBV2 and TRBJ1-5; 10 bases map to TRBD1. The CDR3 is 15 amino acids. The V gene end was trimmed by 5 bases and the J gene end by 2 bases; junction bases not matched to a gene: 3. Germline V gives CDR1 SNHLY, CDR2 FYNNEI. CDR3 in amino acids: CASSPDRGRNQPQHF. The CDR3 bases are TGTGCCAGCAGTCCAGACAGGGGGCGCAATCAGCCCCAGCATTTT.

The rearrangement links TRBV6-5 to TRBJ1-5; weak D call: TRBD1 (5 bases). Germline V lookup: CDR1 MNHEY, CDR2 SVGAGI. The ends were cut back, 1 base at V and 0 bases at J, with 7 bases in the middle. The CDR3 is made up of 15 amino acids. CDR3 in amino acids: CASSYYRNSNQPQHF. The CDR3 DNA is TGTGCCAGCAGTTACTACAGGAATAGCAATCAGCCCCAGCATTTT.

This clonotype has a handful of counts. The chain is built from TRBV5-1 and TRBJ1-2; 12 bases match TRBD1. With V trimmed by 2 bases and J by 2 bases, 7 bases remained unmatched. The CDR3 is 17 residues long. Per the germline V gene, CDR1 is SGHRS and CDR2 is YFSETQ. The DNA of the CDR3 is TGCGCCAGCAGCTTAGACGGGACAGGGGGCATCAACTATGGCTACACCTTC. Its translation: CASSLDGTGGINYGYTF.

V usage is TRBV7-9 and J usage is TRBJ1-6; D might be TRBD1 (5 bases). The germline V gene encodes CDR1 SEHNR and CDR2 FQNEAQ (reference sequence). V was clipped by 2 bases and J by 3 bases, with 8 bases between them. This CDR3 has 15 residues. The CDR3 DNA is TGTGCCAGCAGCTTACTAGACAGCTATAATTCACCCCTCCACTTT. Its protein is CASSLLDSYNSPLHF.

The V gene is TRBV7-9, the J gene TRBJ1-5; tentatively, D is TRBD1 (5 bases). Germline lookup yields CDR1 SEHNR and CDR2 FQNEAQ (reference sequence). Trimming pared 5 bases from V and 2 bases from J, leaving 10 bases between. CDR3 length equals 14 residues. The CDR3 here is CASSRDSGNQPQHF. The DNA for the CDR3 is TGTGCCAGCAGCCGGGACTCAGGCAATCAGCCCCAGCATTTT.

Many counts were recorded for this clonotype. V is TRBV15 and J is TRBJ2-5, with D possibly being TRBD1 (5 bases). Trimming pared 5 bases from V and 7 bases from J, leaving 11 bases between. In germline, CDR1 is LNHNV, CDR2 YYDKDF (reference sequence). The CDR3 covers 12 residues. In DNA, the CDR3 is TGTGCCACCAGCGGGGTGCAGGGGACCCAGTACTTC. It codes for CATSGVQGTQYF. Looking up the rest from reference TRBV15 and TRBJ2-5 gives the full variable domain: DAMVIQNPRYQVTQFGKPVTLSCSQTLNHNVMYWYQQKSSQAPKLLFHYYDKDFNNEADTPDNFQSRRPNTSFCFLDIRSPGLGDTAMYLCATSGVQGTQYFGPGTRLLVL.

As regards this clonotype: A much larger clone differs from this one at a single base, so this may be a read error. This chain joins TRBV7-9 and TRBJ2-7; 12 positions agree with TRBD2. Trimming cost V 5 bases and J 2 bases; bases outside gene matches: 4. The CDR3 totals 15 residues. Germline V gene lookup returns CDR1 SEHNR and CDR2 FQNEAQ (reference sequence). The CDR3 spells CASSKGLAGPYEQYF. The DNA of the CDR3 is TGTGCCAGCAGCAAGGGACTAGCGGGTCCCTACGAGCAGTACTTC.

The chain combines TRBV29-1 with TRBJ2-7, with D possibly being TRBD1 or TRBD2 (5 bases each). Germline V gene sequence: CDR1 SQVTM, CDR2 ANQGSEA. The germline V and J ends were trimmed by 2 bases and 3 bases, with 17 bases remaining between them. This CDR3 is built from 15 residues. CDR3 DNA sequence: TGCAGCGTTGAAAGTACCAGGGACCGGTTCTACGAGCAGTACTTC. Amino acid sequence: CSVESTRDRFYEQYF.

This clonotype was counted many times. V gene TRBV25-1 combines with J gene TRBJ2-5; D ambiguous. Germline V lookup: CDR1 MGHDK, CDR2 SYGVNS. The CDR3 has 11 residues. With 8 bases removed from V and 4 bases from J, the gap between germline ends came to 8 bases. The CDR3 region has the DNA TGTGCCAGCTTGAGGTTAGAGACCCAGTACTTC. It translates to CASLRLETQYF.

J is TRBJ1-3 and V is TRBV2; 7 nucleotides match TRBD1. The ends lost 2 bases at V and 4 bases at J; junction bases unmatched: 5. CDR1 and CDR2 (germline): SNHLY, FYNNEI. The CDR3 consists of 15 residues. The CDR3 reads CASSETGARGNTIYF. For the CDR3, the DNA is TGTGCCAGCAGTGAAACAGGGGCGCGCGGAAACACCATATATTTT.

The chain recombines TRBV10-3 with TRBJ2-5; 7 bases agree with TRBD2. From germline, CDR1 is ENHRY and CDR2 SYGVKD. With V trimmed by 10 bases and J by 5 bases, 13 bases remained unmatched. This CDR3 has 14 residues. CDR3 region: CASRRERDAETQYF. The DNA of the CDR3 is TGTGCCAGCAGGCGGGAGAGGGACGCGGAGACCCAGTACTTC.

The CDR3 is CASSRTSGAGQETQYF. The CDR3 bases are TGTGCCAGCAGCCGGACTAGCGGGGCAGGCCAAGAGACCCAGTACTTC. The chain uses TRBV7-9 and TRBJ2-5; 12 positions agree with TRBD2. V shed 5 bases, J shed 1 base, and the junction held 5 bases outside the gene matches. CDR3 length: 16 amino acids. Germline V gene data show CDR1 as SEHNR and CDR2 as FQNEAQ (reference sequence). The full variable domain, rest sourced from reference TRBV7-9 and TRBJ2-5, is DTGVSQNPRHKITKRGQNVTFRCDPISEHNRLYWYRQTLGQGPEFLTYFQNEAQLEKSRLLSDRFSAERPKGSFSTLEIQRTEQGDSAMYLCASSRTSGAGQETQYFGPGTRLLVL.

This clonotype was observed a few times. The chain links TRBV2 to TRBJ1-2; tentative D call: TRBD1 (5 bases). Trimming took off 3 bases at V and 3 bases at J, with 8 bases between the two ends. The V gene's germline CDR1 is SNHLY and CDR2 FYNNEI. The CDR3 spans 13 residues. This CDR3 is CASSDREDYGYTF. The CDR3 DNA reads as TGTGCCAGCAGTGACAGGGAGGACTATGGCTACACCTTC.

This clonotype was detected a few times. This rearrangement joins TRBV2 to TRBJ1-5; 8 bases match TRBD1. CDR1 and CDR2 (germline): SNHLY, FYNNEI. CDR3 size: 15 residues. The trim removed 5 bases at V and 9 bases at J, leaving 12 bases unmatched. The CDR3 spells CASSFGTGGQGPQHF. CDR3 DNA sequence: TGTGCCAGCAGTTTTGGGACAGGTGGCCAGGGGCCCCAGCATTTT.

The chain has TRBV7-9 and TRBJ1-1; D may be TRBD1 (6 bases). Germline V gene lookup returns CDR1 SEHNR and CDR2 FQNEAQ (reference sequence). The V end lost 3 bases, the J end lost 10 bases, and 15 bases lay between the germline ends. The CDR3 covers 13 residues. The CDR3 reads CASSFDRPVGAFF. In nucleotides, the CDR3 is TGTGCCAGCAGCTTTGACAGGCCTGTTGGAGCTTTCTTT.

The chain joins TRBV6-5 to TRBJ1-1; D is uncertain. Trimming cost V 6 bases and J 2 bases, with 10 bases left between them. Looked up from germline, CDR1 is MNHEY and CDR2 is SVGAGI. This CDR3 contains 13 residues. CDR3 sequence (DNA): TGTGCCAGCAGCGGATCGGAAAACACTGAAGCTTTCTTT. Amino acids: CASSGSENTEAFF.

As DNA, the CDR3 is TGTGCCAGCAGTTTATATGGGCCGTATGGCTACACCTTC. It encodes CASSLYGPYGYTF. V is TRBV6-5 and J is TRBJ1-2; no firm D call. From germline, CDR1 is MNHEY and CDR2 SVGAGI. The CDR3 covers 13 residues. Trimming stripped 4 bases from V and 5 bases from J, with 11 bases between.

Worth noting for this clonotype: One end of the junction varies from germline; a read error may be responsible. CDR3 in amino acids: CAGSVRSSGNTF. The CDR3 DNA reads as TGTGCCGGCAGCGTGCGAAGCTCTGGAAACACCTTC. The rearrangement links TRBV9 to TRBJ1-2; D unclear. The CDR3 spans 12 residues. The germline V gene encodes CDR1 SGDLS and CDR2 YYNGEE.

This clonotype was observed a few times. The CDR3 is CASSQAGTVDSNQPQHF. DNA of the CDR3: TGTGCCAGCAGCCAAGCGGGGACCGTGGATAGCAATCAGCCCCAGCATTTT. This chain connects TRBV14 to TRBJ1-5; possible D gene TRBD1, 5 bases. V shed 1 base and J shed 0 bases, with 13 bases lying between them. This CDR3 contains 17 residues. Germline CDR1 SGHDN, CDR2 FVKESK. The full variable domain, its missing parts supplied by reference TRBV14 and TRBJ1-5, is EAGVTQFPSHSVIEKGQTVTLRCDPISGHDNLYWYRRVMGKEIKFLLHFVKESKQDESGMPNNRFLAERTGGTYSTLKVQPAELEDSGVYFCASSQAGTVDSNQPQHFGDGTRLSIL.